Listed below are T cell receptor beta chains from one sample, sequenced in a study of T cell changes during pregnancy in multiple sclerosis. Repertoires were generated with immunoSEQ multiplex PCR, while TCRdb's copy carries only in-frame clones and drops some. The sample includes 40,000 to 60,000 clones, roughly 90% of them seen just once. Sequences were derived from CD4+ T cells from peripheral blood mononuclear cells, sampled after pregnancy. These receptors were collected from a female donor with multiple sclerosis, enrolled in a pregnancy study. Each CDR3 is given with its conserved first and last residue. A D gene is named only where the DNA matches it firmly. Not all rows give a size; the values are once, few, many and, for expanded clones, a class.

V gene	J gene	D gene	clone size	CDR3 protein	CDR3 DNA
TRBV5-4	TRBJ2-3	.	once	CASSSNKFSGASTDTQYF	TGTGCCAGCAGCTCAAACAAATTTAGCGGCGCTAGCACAGATACGCAGTATTTT
TRBV6-1	TRBJ1-2	.	.	CASSGVRTIYGYTF	TGTGCCAGCAGTGGGGTCAGGACTATATATGGCTACACCTTC
TRBV19	TRBJ1-5	TRBD1	.	CASSDDRGVWSRQPQHF	TGTGCCAGTAGCGACGACAGGGGAGTGTGGAGTAGGCAGCCCCAGCATTTT
TRBV7-9	TRBJ1-1	.	.	CASSFPKPRDTEAFF	TGTGCCAGCAGCTTTCCCAAACCGCGGGACACTGAAGCTTTCTTT
TRBV29-1	TRBJ1-2	.	.	CSTEEGGYGYTF	TGCAGCACTGAGGAGGGAGGCTATGGCTACACCTTC
TRBV21-1	TRBJ1-1	.	.	CASSTLSSGTGGTAFF	TGTGCCAGCAGCACCCTATCTTCCGGGACAGGGGGCACGGCTTTCTTT
TRBV7-2	TRBJ2-7	TRBD2	.	CASSLTRENYEQYF	TGTGCCAGCAGCTTAACGCGGGAGAACTACGAGCAGTACTTC
TRBV13	TRBJ1-3	.	.	CASSSNRGNTIYF	TGTGCCAGCAGCTCAAACCGGGGAAACACCATATATTTT
TRBV7-8	TRBJ1-4	TRBD1	.	CASSEPGQGDGKLFF	TGTGCCAGCAGCGAACCGGGACAGGGGGATGGAAAACTGTTTTTT
TRBV27	TRBJ2-1	TRBD1	.	CASTLSGTGIYEQFF	TGTGCCAGCACCCTCTCCGGGACAGGTATCTATGAGCAGTTCTTC
TRBV7-2	TRBJ2-5	.	.	CASSLSASGETQYF	TGTGCCAGCAGCTTATCTGCTTCCGGGGAGACCCAGTACTTC
TRBV14	TRBJ2-7	TRBD1	.	CASSQVGRGLEQYF	TGTGCCAGCAGCCAAGTAGGCAGGGGGCTCGAGCAGTACTTC
TRBV27	TRBJ2-1	.	.	CASSSEGPSSYNEQFF	TGTGCCAGCAGTTCGGAGGGACCTAGCTCCTACAATGAGCAGTTCTTC
TRBV7-9	TRBJ2-3	TRBD2	.	CASSPGGDTQYF	TGTGCCAGCAGCCCGGGAGGGGATACGCAGTATTTT
TRBV20-1	TRBJ2-2	TRBD1	.	CSAKDRGELFF	TGCAGTGCAAAGGACAGGGGGGAGCTGTTTTTT
TRBV2	TRBJ1-1	.	.	CASSVGGVLNTEAFF	TGTGCCAGCAGTGTAGGGGGTGTATTAAACACTGAAGCTTTCTTT
TRBV5-6	TRBJ2-3	.	few	CASSELALTDTQYF	TGTGCCAGCAGCGAGCTAGCGCTCACAGATACGCAGTATTTT
TRBV5-1	TRBJ2-7	TRBD1	.	CASRQDRASYEQYF	TGCGCCAGCAGGCAGGACAGGGCCTCCTACGAGCAGTACTTC
TRBV6-1	TRBJ2-5	TRBD2	.	CASRLAQETQYF	TGTGCCAGCAGACTAGCGCAAGAGACCCAGTACTTC
TRBV27	TRBJ1-1	.	once	CASSLNRVNEAFF	TGTGCCAGCAGTTTAAACAGGGTGAATGAAGCTTTCTTT
TRBV28	TRBJ2-7	TRBD2	.	CASSPSGLASYEQYF	TGTGCCAGCAGTCCCTCGGGACTAGCCTCCTACGAGCAGTACTTC
TRBV7-2	TRBJ2-1	TRBD2	.	CASSSTRAGLAGHNEQFF	TGTGCCAGCAGCTCCACCAGGGCGGGACTAGCAGGCCACAATGAGCAGTTCTTC
TRBV7-2	TRBJ1-4	TRBD1	.	CASSLYGTLTGANEKLFF	TGTGCCAGCAGCTTATACGGGACCTTGACAGGGGCTAATGAAAAACTGTTTTTT
TRBV7-2	TRBJ2-2	TRBD2	few	CASSWTSGRNTGELFF	TGTGCCAGCAGCTGGACTAGCGGGAGAAACACCGGGGAGCTGTTTTTT
TRBV7-2	TRBJ2-2	.	once	CASSLRRGELFF	TGTGCCAGCAGCTTACGGCGGGGGGAGCTGTTTTTT
TRBV19	TRBJ1-2	.	.	CASSPRGAYGYTF	TGTGCCAGTAGTCCCCGAGGAGCATATGGCTACACCTTC
TRBV7-2	TRBJ2-1	TRBD2	.	CASSLAPAGGGTEQFF	TGTGCCAGCAGCTTAGCACCAGCGGGGGGCGGAACTGAGCAGTTCTTC
TRBV4-3	TRBJ2-3	TRBD2	.	CASSHGTSGRPWEPDTQYF	TGCGCCAGCAGCCACGGGACTAGCGGGAGGCCCTGGGAGCCAGATACGCAGTATTTT
TRBV6-6	TRBJ2-5	TRBD2	.	CASSPLAGGQETQYF	TGTGCCAGCAGCCCCCTAGCGGGAGGGCAAGAGACCCAGTACTTC